This T cell receptor beta chain was sequenced in a study of T cells in Graves' hyperthyroidism and ophthalmopathy. Turning to the study itself: At initial diagnosis, before any treatment had begun, peripheral blood was obtained. Regarding the study as a whole: Ophthalmopathy was told apart from stable hyperthyroidism by a 13 V-J model. Prediction of ophthalmopathy progression came a median approximately 6 months pre-onset.

As concerns this clonotype: What it binds is unknown.

Germline values: CDR1 LGHDT, CDR2 YNNKEL (reference sequence). V lost 1 base and J lost 1; bases outside the gene matches: 6. This CDR3 comprises 16 residues. Amplified TCR beta CDR3 regions derived from RNA transcripts. The HTBI primer set drove a first-round RT-PCR of the TCR CDR3. Using its own MiXCR run on the multiplex PCR reads, TCRdb lists one record per CDR3 protein. The sample has some 300,000 distinct CDR3 sequences, about 15% seen once; the top ten hold around 35%. The V call is TRBV3-1, the J call TRBJ2-7, with TRBD2 matching 8 bases. Sample: blood. The clonotype comes from a man between 25 and 39 years old with Graves' hyperthyroidism. As DNA, the CDR3 is TGTGCCAGCAGCCAAGGAGCCGGGAGGGGGTCCTACGAGCAGTACTTC. Its translation: CASSQGAGRGSYEQYF.